This T cell receptor (beta chain) came from a study of siplizumab effects on memory and regulatory T cells. Study-level findings and limits: Siplizumab produced a significant reduction in alloreactive sequences that were traceable to unstimulated CD4+ memory cells. Contribution to the alloresponse seemed major for naive T cells, which also seemed more diverse than memory cells.

About 10^5 TCR templates were measured in each sample. The table came from immunoSEQ multiplex PCR; TCRdb's copy has only in-frame clones and leaves some out. The sample includes over 100,000 clones, nearly 95% of them seen just once. CDR1 and CDR2 (germline): ENHRY, SYGVKD. Trimming removed 3 bases from V and 7 bases from J; junction bases left unmatched: 2. This CDR3 is 12 amino acids long. Comment on this clone: As yet, its antigen is unknown.

Input material: Tregs sorted from blood. The sequence was collected from a human donor in good health. V is TRBV10-3 and J is TRBJ1-2; TRBD1 agrees at 7 bases. CDR3: CAISERQGGYTF. Written as DNA, the CDR3 is TGTGCCATCAGTGAAAGACAGGGTGGCTACACCTTC.